Following are 5 T cell receptor beta chains from one sample sequenced in a study of T cell repertoires in cytomegalovirus infection. TCRdb re-derived calls from the reads in MiXCR, one entry per CDR3 protein. The table records about half a million distinct CDR3 sequences, 25% to 35% of them present only once. For these receptors, no antigen is known. This sample comprised cultured PBMCs, obtained from culture after CMV antigen stimulation. These receptors originate from a human donor in good health (CMV status not recorded). Some clones in this sample may be carry-over from other donors' samples.

This clonotype was picked up a small number of times. The chain employs TRBV11-1 and TRBJ1-1; D gene uncertain. Germline V gene sequence: CDR1 SGHAT, CDR2 FQDESV (reference sequence). The CDR3 is made up of 12 amino acids. Deletions cut 5 bases from V and 5 bases from J, with 9 bases between. The CDR3 is CASSLLETEAFF. The CDR3 DNA sequence: TGTGCCAGCAGCCTCCTGGAAACTGAAGCTTTCTTT. The full variable domain, rest sourced from reference TRBV11-1 and TRBJ1-1, is EAEVAQSPRYKITEKSQAVAFWCDPISGHATLYWYRQILGQGPELLVQFQDESVVDDSQLPKDRFSAERLKGVDSTLKIQPAELGDSAMYLCASSLLETEAFFGQGTRLTVV.

In DNA, the CDR3 is TGTGCCAGTAGTATGGGGAACGCCGGGGATACGCAGTATTTT. The encoded protein is CASSMGNAGDTQYF. The chain combines TRBV19 with TRBJ2-3, with D uncertain. Germline lookup yields CDR1 LNHDA and CDR2 SQIVND (reference sequence). The CDR3 spans 14 residues. Deletions cut 3 bases from V and 6 bases from J, with 13 bases between.

The rearrangement uses TRBV19 and TRBJ2-5, with 9 bases lining up with TRBD1. V gave up 7 bases and J gave up 3 bases; unmatched junction bases: 12. Germline V lookup: CDR1 LNHDA, CDR2 SQIVND (reference sequence). The CDR3 totals 16 residues. This chain's CDR3 is CASIGPGQGPEETQYF. DNA for the CDR3: TGTGCCAGTATCGGGCCTGGACAGGGGCCTGAAGAGACCCAGTACTTC.

This chain links TRBV27 with TRBJ2-3, with 8 bases lining up with TRBD1. The CDR3 consists of 17 residues. V lost 3 bases and J lost 3; bases outside the gene matches: 11. Germline assignment: CDR1 MNHEY and CDR2 SMNVEV (reference sequence). The DNA of the CDR3 is TGTGCCAGCAGTTTTAGGTACCCAACAGGGGGGACAGATACGCAGTATTTT. Translated, it gives CASSFRYPTGGTDTQYF.

This clonotype was picked up a small number of times. V usage is TRBV6-5 and J usage is TRBJ2-3, with 8 bases matching TRBD1. The CDR3 contains 17 residues. Germline values: CDR1 MNHEY, CDR2 SVGAGI. V shed 2 bases and J 1 base; nucleotides not matched to a gene: 8. The CDR3 DNA follows: TGTGCCAGCAGTTACCGGATTGGACAGGGCGGCACAGATACGCAGTATTTT. This encodes CASSYRIGQGGTDTQYF.